This T cell receptor (beta chain) was recorded in a study of tissue T cells after allogeneic stem cell transplantation. Germline lookup yields CDR1 NNHDY and CDR2 SYVADS. V lost 5 bases and J lost 0, with 12 bases in between. The CDR3 totals 15 residues. Libraries were prepared by immunoSEQ multiplex PCR; TCRdb keeps only in-frame clonotypes and omits some of them. The top ten clones hold about 9.2% of a sample with 4,500 or so clones, about 34% of them seen once. This clone was seen only a few times. Mouse gene names apply. From the germline J gene comes the end of the CDR3, since the read stops 1 residue before it. As for time point: mouse harvest day 14 after allogeneic transplant. Each mouse received 10^7 T-cell-depleted marrow cells plus 10^6 splenic CD5+ T cells by tail vein.

The TCR sequence derives from a female BALB/c mouse given C57BL/6 T cells with graft-versus-host disease after an allogeneic hematopoietic cell transplant. This chain links TRBV13-3 with TRBJ1-5; D possibly corresponds to TRBD1 (6 bases). What was sequenced was skin. Partial CDR3 DNA: TGTGCCAGCAGCCCCGGGACATATAACAACCAGGCTCCGCTT. The encoded protein is CASSPGTYNNQAPL. In full, the CDR3 reads CASSPGTYNNQAPLF.